Below, 4 T cell receptor beta chains from the same sample are listed, as sequenced in a study of T cell responses to AZD1222 COVID-19 vaccine. TCRdb's table, derived via immunoSEQ multiplex PCR, lists solely in-frame clones and lacks some. The sample records more than 95,000 clones, about 86% being singletons. The sequencing here drew on peripheral blood, taken 28 days after the second AZD1222 dose. These TCRs come from an adult who received the AZD1222 COVID-19 vaccine.

The V call is TRBV5-1, the J call TRBJ1-1; no clear D. V dropped 2 bases and J dropped 1 base, with 3 bases sitting between them. CDR1 is SGHRS and CDR2 is YFSETQ in the germline V gene. The CDR3 is 12 amino acids. CDR3 nucleotide sequence: TGCGCCAGCAGCTTACAGAACACTGAAGCTTTCTTT. This encodes CASSLQNTEAFF.

The chain combines TRBV6-1 with TRBJ2-2, with TRBD2 matching over 12 bases. The germline gives CDR1 MNHNS, CDR2 SASEGT. Germline trimming cut 4 bases from V and 1 base from J; bases unmatched to any gene: 1. CDR3 length: 16 residues. The CDR3: CASSGTSGVNTGELFF. CDR3 coding DNA: TGTGCCAGCAGTGGGACTAGCGGGGTGAACACCGGGGAGCTGTTTTTT.

The chain couples TRBV27 to TRBJ1-4; TRBD1 matches 10 bases. V shed 3 bases, J shed 7 bases, and the junction held 5 bases outside the gene matches. The CDR3 loop spans 15 amino acids. Per germline, CDR1 MNHEY and CDR2 SMNVEV (reference sequence). In nucleotides, the CDR3 is TGTGCCAGCAGTTTCCGGACAGGGGGAGCTGAAAAACTGTTTTTT. Protein product: CASSFRTGGAEKLFF.

The rearrangement uses TRBV5-1 and TRBJ1-1; perhaps TRBD1 as D (5 bases). The germline gives CDR1 SGHRS, CDR2 YFSETQ. The CDR3 loop spans 14 amino acids. Trimming stripped 1 base from V and 1 base from J, with 8 bases between. CDR3 bases: TGCGCCAGCAGCTTGAATGGACAGAACACTGAAGCTTTCTTT. Protein: CASSLNGQNTEAFF.